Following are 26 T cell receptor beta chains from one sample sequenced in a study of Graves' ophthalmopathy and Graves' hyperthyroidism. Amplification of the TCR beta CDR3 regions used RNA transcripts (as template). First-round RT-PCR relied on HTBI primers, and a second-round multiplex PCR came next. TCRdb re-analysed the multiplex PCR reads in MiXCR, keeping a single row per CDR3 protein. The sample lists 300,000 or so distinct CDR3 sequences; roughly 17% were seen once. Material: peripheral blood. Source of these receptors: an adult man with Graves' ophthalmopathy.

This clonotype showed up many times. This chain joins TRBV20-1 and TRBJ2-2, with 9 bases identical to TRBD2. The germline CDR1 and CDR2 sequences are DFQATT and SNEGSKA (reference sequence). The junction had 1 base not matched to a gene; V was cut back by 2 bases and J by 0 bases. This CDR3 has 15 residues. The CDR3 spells CSARRLAANTGELFF. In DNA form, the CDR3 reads TGCAGTGCTAGAAGACTAGCGGCGAACACCGGGGAGCTGTTTTTT.

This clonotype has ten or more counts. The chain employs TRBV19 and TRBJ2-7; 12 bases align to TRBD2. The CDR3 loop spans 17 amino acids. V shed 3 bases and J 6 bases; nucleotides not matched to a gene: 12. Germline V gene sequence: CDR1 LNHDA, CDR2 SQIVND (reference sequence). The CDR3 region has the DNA TGTGCCAGTAGTATGACTAGCGGGAGTTCGCTAATGAGCGAGCAGTACTTC. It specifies CASSMTSGSSLMSEQYF. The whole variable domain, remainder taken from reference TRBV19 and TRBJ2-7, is DGGITQSPKYLFRKEGQNVTLSCEQNLNHDAMYWYRQDPGQGLRLIYYSQIVNDFQKGDIAEGYSVSREKKESFPLTVTSAQKNPTAFYLCASSMTSGSSLMSEQYFGPGTRLTVT.

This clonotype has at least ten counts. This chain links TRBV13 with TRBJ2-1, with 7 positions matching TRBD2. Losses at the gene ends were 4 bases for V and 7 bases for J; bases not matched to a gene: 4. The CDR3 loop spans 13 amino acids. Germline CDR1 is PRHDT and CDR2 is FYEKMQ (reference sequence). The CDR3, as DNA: TGTGCCAGCAGCTCGGGAGGTCGGAATGAGCAGTTCTTC. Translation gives CASSSGGRNEQFF.

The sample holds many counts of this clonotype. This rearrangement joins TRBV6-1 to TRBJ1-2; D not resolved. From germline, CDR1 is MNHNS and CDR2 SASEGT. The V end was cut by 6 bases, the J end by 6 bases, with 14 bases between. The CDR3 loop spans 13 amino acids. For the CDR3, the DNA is TGTGCCAGCAGAGGCTGGGATATTAATGGCTACACCTTC. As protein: CASRGWDINGYTF.

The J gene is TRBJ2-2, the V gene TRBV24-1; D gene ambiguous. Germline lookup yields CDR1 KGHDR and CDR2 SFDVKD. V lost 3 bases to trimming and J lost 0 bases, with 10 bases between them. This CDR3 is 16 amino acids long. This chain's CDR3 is CATSDTVAPNTGELFF. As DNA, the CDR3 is TGTGCCACCAGTGATACCGTGGCACCGAACACCGGGGAGCTGTTTTTT.

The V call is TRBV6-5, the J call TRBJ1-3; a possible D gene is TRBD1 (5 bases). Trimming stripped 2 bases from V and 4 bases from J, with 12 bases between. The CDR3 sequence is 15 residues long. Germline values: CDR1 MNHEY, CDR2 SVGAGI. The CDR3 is CASSYPDRDGNTIYF. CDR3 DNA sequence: TGTGCCAGCAGTTACCCAGACAGAGACGGAAACACCATATATTTT.

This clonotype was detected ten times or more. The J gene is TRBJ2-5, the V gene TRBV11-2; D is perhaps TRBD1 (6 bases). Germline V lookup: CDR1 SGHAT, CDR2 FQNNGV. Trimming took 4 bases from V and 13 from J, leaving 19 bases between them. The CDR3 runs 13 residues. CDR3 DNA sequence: TGTGCCAGCAGCTCGGGACGAACAAGAGGGGGGTACTTC. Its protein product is CASSSGRTRGGYF.

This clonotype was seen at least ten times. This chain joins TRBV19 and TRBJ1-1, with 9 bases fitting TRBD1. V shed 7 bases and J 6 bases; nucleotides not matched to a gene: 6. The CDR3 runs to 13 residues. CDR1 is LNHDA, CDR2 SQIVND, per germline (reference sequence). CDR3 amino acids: CASTADRGSEAFF. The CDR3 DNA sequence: TGTGCCAGTACCGCGGACAGGGGATCTGAAGCTTTCTTT.

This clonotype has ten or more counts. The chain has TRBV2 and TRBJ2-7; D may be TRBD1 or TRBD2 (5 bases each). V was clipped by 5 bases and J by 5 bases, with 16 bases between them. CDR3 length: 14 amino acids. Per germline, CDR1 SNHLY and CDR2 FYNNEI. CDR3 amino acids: CASSREGLGDEQYF. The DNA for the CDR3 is TGTGCCAGCAGTCGAGAGGGGTTAGGAGACGAGCAGTACTTC.

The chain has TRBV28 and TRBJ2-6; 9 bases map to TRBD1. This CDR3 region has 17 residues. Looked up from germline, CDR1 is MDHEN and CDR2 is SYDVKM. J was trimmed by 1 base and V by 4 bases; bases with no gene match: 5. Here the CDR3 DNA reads TGTGCCAGCAGTTGGGGACAGGGTGGTTCTGGGGCCAACGTCCTGACTTTC. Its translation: CASSWGQGGSGANVLTF.

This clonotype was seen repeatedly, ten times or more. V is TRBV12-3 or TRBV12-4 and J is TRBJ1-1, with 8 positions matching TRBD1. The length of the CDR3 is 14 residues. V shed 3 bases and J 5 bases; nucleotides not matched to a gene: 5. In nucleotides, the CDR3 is TGTGCCAGCAGTTTGACAGGGGCGAGGACTGAAGCTTTCTTT. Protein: CASSLTGARTEAFF.

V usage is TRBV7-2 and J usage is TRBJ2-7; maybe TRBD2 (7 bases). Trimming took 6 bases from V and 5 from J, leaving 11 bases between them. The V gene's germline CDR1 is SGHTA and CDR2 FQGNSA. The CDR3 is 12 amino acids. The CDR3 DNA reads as TGTGCCAGCAGTACCGGGGGGCACGAGCAGTACTTC. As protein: CASSTGGHEQYF.

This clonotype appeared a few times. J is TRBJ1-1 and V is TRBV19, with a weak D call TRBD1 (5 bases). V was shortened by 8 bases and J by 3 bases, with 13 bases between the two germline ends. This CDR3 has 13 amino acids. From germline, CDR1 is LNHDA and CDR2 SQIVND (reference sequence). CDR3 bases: TGTGCCAGTGGGCGGCGGGGGTACACTGAAGCTTTCTTT. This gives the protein CASGRRGYTEAFF.

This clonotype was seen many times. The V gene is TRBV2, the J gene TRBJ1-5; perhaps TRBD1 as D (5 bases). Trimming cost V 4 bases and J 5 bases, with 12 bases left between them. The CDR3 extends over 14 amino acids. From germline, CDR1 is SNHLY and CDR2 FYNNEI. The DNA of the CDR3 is TGTGCCAGCAGTGCCCAGGGTGTATATCAGCCCCAGCATTTT. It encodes CASSAQGVYQPQHF.

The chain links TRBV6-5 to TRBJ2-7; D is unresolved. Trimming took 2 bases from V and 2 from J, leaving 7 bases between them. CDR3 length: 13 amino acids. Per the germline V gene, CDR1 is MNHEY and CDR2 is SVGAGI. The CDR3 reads CASSYRPTYEQYF. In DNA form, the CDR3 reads TGTGCCAGCAGTTACCGCCCTACCTACGAGCAGTACTTC.

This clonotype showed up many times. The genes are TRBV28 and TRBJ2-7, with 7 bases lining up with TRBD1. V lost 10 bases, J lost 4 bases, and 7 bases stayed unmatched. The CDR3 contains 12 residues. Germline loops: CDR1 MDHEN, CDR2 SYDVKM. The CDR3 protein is CATRQGFYEQYF. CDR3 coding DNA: TGTGCCACGCGACAGGGCTTTTACGAGCAGTACTTC.

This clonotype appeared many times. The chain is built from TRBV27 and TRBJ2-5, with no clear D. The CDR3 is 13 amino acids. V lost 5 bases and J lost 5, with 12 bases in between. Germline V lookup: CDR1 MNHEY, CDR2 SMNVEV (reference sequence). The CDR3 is CASSDGLMETQYF. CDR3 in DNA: TGTGCCAGCAGTGACGGGTTAATGGAGACCCAGTACTTC.

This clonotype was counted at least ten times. CDR3 sequence reads: CASSRASRAGNQPQHF. Here the CDR3 DNA reads TGTGCCAGCAGCCGTGCTTCCAGGGCGGGCAATCAGCCCCAGCATTTT. The chain carries TRBV6-5 and TRBJ1-5, with a tentative D call TRBD1 (5 bases). Trimming cost V 6 bases and J 2 bases, with 17 bases left between them. Germline CDR1 MNHEY, CDR2 SVGAGI. The CDR3 covers 16 residues.

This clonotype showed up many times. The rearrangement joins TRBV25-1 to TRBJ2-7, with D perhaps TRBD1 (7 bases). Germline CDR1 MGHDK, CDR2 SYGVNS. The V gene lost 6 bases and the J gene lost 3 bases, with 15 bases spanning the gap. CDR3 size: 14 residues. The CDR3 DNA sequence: TGTGCCAGCAGGGAACAGGGGAGGTACTACGAGCAGTACTTC. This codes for CASREQGRYYEQYF.

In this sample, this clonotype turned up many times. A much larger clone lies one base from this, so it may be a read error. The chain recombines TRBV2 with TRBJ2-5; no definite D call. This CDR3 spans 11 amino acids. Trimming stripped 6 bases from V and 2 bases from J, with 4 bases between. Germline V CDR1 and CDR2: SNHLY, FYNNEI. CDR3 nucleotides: TGTGCCAGCAGCGTACAAGAGACCCAGTACTTC. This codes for CASSVQETQYF.

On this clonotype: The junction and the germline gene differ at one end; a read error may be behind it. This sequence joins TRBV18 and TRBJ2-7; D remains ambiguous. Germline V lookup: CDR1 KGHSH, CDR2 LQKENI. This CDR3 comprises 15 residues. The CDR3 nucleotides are TGTGCCAACTCACCAAGGCAGGAGTTCTCCTACGAGCAGTACTTC. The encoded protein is CANSPRQEFSYEQYF.

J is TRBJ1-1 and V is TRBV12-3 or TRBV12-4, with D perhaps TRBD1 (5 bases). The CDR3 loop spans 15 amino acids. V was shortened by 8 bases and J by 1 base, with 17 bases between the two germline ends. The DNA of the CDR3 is TGTGCCAGCTCCCCGAGGGGCGTACGGAACACTGAAGCTTTCTTT. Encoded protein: CASSPRGVRNTEAFF.

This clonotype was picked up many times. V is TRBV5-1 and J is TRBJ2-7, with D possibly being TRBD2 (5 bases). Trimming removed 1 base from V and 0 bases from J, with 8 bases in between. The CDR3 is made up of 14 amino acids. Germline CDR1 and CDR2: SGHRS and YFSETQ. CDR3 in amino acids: CASSLYSGSYEQYF. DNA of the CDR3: TGCGCCAGCAGCTTGTACAGCGGCTCCTACGAGCAGTACTTC.

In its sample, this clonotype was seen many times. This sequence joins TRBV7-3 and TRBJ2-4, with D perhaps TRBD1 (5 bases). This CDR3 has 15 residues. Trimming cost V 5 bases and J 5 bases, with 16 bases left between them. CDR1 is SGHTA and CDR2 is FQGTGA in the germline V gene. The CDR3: CASSLTSGLENIQYF. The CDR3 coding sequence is TGTGCCAGCAGCCTGACCTCAGGGCTTGAAAACATTCAGTACTTC.

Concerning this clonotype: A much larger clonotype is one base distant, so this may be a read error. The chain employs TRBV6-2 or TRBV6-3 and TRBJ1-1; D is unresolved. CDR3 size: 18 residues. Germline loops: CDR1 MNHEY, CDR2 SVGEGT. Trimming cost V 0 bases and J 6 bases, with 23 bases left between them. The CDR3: CASSYSATVPGCGSEAFF. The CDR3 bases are TGTGCCAGCAGTTACTCGGCCACAGTTCCCGGCTGCGGGTCTGAAGCTTTCTTT.

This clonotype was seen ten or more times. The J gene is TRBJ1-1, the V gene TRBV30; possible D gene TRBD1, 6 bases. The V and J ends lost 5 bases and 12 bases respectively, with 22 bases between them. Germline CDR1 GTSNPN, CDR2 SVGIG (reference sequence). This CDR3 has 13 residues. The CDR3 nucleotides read TGTGCCTGGTCCCCTACAGGGATCGGTGTAACTTTCTTT. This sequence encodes CAWSPTGIGVTFF.